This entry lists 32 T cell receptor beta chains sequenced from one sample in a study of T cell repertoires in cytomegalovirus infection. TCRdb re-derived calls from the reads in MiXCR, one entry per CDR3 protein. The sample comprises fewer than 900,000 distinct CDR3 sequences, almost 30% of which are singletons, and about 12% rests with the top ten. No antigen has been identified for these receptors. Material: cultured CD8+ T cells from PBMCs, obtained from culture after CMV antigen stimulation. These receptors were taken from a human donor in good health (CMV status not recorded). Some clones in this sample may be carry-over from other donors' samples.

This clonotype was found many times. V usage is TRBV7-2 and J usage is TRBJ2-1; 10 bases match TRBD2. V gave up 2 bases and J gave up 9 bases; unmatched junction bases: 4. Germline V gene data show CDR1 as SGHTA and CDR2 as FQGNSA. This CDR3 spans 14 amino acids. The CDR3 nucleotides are TGTGCCAGCAGCTTAAGCGGGGGGGCGGGTGAGCAGTTCTTC. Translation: CASSLSGGAGEQFF.

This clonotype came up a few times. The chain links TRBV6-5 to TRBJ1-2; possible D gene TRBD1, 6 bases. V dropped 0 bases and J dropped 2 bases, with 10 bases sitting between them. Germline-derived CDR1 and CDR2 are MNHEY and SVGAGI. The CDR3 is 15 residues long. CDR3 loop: CASSYSGAANYGYTF. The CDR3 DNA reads TGTGCCAGCAGTTACTCGGGGGCGGCGAACTATGGCTACACCTTC.

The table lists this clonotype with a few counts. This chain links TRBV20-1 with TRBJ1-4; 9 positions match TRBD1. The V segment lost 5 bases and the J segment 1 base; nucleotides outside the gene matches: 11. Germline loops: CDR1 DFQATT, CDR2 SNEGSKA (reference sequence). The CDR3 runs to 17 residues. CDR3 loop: CSALAQGARRTNEKLFF. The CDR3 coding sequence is TGCAGTGCTCTCGCACAGGGGGCGCGTAGAACTAATGAAAAACTGTTTTTT.

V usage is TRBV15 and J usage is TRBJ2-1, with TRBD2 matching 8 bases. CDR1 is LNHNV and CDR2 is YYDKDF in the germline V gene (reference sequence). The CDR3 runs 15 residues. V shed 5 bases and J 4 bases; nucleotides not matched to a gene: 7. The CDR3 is CATSPGRAFYNEQFF. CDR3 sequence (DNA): TGTGCCACCAGCCCCGGGAGGGCTTTTTACAATGAGCAGTTCTTC.

The CDR3 coding sequence is TGTGCCAGCAGTTCATCGTCCCGGGACAGGGTCGACTATGGCTACACCTTC. Protein product: CASSSSSRDRVDYGYTF. The chain links TRBV12-3 or TRBV12-4 to TRBJ1-2; TRBD1 agrees at 9 bases. The CDR3 is made up of 17 amino acids. V shed 4 bases and J 3 bases; nucleotides not matched to a gene: 12.

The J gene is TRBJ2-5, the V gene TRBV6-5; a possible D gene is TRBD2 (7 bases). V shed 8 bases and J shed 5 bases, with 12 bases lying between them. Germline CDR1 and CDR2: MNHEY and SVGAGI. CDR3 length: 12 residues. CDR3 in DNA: TGTGCCAGCGGAGGGGGGGCGGAGACCCAGTACTTC. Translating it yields CASGGGAETQYF.

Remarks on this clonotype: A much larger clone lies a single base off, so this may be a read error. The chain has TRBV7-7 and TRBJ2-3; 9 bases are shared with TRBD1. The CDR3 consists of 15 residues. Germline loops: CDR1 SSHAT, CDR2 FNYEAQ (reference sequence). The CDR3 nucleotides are TGTGCTTGCAGCTACAGGGGGCGAGGCACAGATACGCAGTATTTT. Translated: CACSYRGRGTDTQYF.

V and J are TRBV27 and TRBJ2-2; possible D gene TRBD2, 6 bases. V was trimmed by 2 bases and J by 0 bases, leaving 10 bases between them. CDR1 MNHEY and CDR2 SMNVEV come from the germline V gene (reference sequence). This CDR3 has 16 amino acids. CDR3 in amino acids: CASSLGGEPNTGELFF. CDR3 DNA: TGTGCCAGCAGTTTAGGAGGGGAACCGAACACCGGGGAGCTGTTTTTT.

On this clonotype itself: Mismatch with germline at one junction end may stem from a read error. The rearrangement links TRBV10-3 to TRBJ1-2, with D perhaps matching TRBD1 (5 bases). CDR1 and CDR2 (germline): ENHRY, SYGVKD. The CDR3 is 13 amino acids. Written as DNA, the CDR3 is TGTGCCATCAGTGACCACGGGACGGAGGCTAGGGCCTTC. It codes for CAISDHGTEARAF.

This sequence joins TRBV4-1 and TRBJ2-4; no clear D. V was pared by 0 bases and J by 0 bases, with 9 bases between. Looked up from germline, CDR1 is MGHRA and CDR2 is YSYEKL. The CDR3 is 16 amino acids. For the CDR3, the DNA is TGCGCCAGCAGCCAAGAGCTAGGAATAGCCAAAAACATTCAGTACTTC. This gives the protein CASSQELGIAKNIQYF.

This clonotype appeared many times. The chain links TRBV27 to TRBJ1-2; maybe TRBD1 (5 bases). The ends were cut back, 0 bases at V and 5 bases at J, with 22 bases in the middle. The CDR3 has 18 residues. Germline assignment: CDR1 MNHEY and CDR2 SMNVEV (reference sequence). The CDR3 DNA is TGTGCCAGCAGTTTATCCTCCCTATCCGGGACGGATATTTATGGCTACACCTTC. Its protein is CASSLSSLSGTDIYGYTF.

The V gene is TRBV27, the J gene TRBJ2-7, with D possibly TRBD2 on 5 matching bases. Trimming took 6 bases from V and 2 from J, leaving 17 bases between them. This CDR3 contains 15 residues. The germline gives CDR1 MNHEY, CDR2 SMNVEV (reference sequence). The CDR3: CASSLVGGSTYEQYF. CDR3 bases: TGTGCCAGCAGCCTTGTGGGCGGGTCGACCTACGAGCAGTACTTC.

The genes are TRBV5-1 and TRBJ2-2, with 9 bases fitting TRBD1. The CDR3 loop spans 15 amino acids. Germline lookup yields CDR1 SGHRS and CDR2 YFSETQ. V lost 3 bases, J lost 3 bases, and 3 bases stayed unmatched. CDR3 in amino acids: CASSYRGLDTGELFF. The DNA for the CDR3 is TGCGCCAGCAGCTACAGGGGGCTTGACACCGGGGAGCTGTTTTTT.

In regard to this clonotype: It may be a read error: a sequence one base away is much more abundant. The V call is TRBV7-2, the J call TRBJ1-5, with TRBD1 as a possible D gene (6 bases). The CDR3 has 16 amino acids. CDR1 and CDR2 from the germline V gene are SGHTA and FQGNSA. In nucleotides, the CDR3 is TGTGCCAGCAGCTTAGGGGGGGGCAGGGCAGGGCAGCCCAAGCATTTT. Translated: CASSLGGGRAGQPKHF.

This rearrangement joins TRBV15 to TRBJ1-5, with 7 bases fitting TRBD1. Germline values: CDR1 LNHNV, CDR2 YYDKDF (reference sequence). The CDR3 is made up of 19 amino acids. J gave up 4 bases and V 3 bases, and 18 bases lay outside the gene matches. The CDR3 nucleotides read TGTGCCACCAGCAGCAGCCCGGTAAAACAGGGGAACGATAATCAGCCCCAGCATTTT. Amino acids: CATSSSPVKQGNDNQPQHF.

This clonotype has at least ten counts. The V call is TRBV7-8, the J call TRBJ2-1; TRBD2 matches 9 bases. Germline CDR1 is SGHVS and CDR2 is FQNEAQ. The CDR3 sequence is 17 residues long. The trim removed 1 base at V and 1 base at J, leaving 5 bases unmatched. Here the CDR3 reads CASSLVGSGGSYNEQFF. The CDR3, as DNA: TGTGCCAGCAGCTTAGTGGGCAGCGGGGGGTCCTACAATGAGCAGTTCTTC.

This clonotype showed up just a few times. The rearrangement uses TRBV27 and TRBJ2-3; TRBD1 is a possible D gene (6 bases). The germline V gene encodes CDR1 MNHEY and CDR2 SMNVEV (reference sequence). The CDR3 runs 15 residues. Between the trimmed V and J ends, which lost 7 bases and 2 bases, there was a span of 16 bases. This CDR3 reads CASKSRDKFTDTQYF. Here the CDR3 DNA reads TGTGCCAGCAAATCACGGGACAAATTCACAGATACGCAGTATTTT.

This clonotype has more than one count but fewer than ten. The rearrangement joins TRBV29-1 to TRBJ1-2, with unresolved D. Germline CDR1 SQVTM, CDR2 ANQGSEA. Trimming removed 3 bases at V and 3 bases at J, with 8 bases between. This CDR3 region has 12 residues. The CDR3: CSVDAGDYGYTF. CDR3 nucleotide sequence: TGCAGCGTTGACGCGGGTGACTATGGCTACACCTTC.

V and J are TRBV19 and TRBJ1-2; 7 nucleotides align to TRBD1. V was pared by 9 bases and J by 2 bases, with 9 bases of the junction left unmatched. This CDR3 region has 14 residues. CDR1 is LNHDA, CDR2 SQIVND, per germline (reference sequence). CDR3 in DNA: TGTGCCAGCAGTCCTGCACAGGGGAACTATGGCTACACCTTC. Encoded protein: CASSPAQGNYGYTF.

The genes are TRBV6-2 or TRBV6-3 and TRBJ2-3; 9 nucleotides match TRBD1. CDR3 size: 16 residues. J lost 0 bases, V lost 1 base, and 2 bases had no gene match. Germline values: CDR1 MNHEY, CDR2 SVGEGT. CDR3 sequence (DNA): TGTGCCAGCAGTTACTGGGGACAGGGCAGCACAGATACGCAGTATTTT. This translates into CASSYWGQGSTDTQYF.

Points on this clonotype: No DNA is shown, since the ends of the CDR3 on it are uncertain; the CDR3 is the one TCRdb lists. The chain's CDR3 is CASSQDHLERDMQYF. The rearrangement joins TRBV4-1 to TRBJ2-4; the table assigns TRBD1, which was not confirmed against the DNA. The CDR3 spans 15 amino acids, including both terminal residues. Germline CDR1 and CDR2: MGHRA and YSYEKL.

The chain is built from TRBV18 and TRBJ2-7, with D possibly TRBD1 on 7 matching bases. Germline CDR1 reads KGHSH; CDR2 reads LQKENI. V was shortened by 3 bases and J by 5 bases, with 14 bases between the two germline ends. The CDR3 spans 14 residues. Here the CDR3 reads CASSPETRGDEQYV. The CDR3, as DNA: TGTGCCAGCTCACCCGAGACCAGGGGGGACGAGCAGTACGTC.

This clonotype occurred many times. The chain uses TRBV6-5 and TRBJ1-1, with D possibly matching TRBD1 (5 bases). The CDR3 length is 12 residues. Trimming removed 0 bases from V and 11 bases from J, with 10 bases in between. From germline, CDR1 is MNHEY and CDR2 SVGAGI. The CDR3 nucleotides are TGTGCCAGCAGTTACTCGCAGGGAGGGGCTTTCTTT. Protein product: CASSYSQGGAFF.

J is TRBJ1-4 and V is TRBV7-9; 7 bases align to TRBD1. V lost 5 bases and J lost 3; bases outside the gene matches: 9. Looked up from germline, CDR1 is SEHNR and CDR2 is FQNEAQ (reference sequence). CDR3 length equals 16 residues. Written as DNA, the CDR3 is TGTGCCAGCAGCGCGACCCGACAGGGTCCTAATGAAAAACTGTTTTTT. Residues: CASSATRQGPNEKLFF.

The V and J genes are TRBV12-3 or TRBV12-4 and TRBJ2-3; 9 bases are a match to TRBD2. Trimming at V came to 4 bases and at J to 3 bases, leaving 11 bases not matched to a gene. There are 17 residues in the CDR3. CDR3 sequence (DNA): TGTGCCAGCAGTTATGGGCGGGGGGGCCCGGGAACAGATACGCAGTATTTT. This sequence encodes CASSYGRGGPGTDTQYF.

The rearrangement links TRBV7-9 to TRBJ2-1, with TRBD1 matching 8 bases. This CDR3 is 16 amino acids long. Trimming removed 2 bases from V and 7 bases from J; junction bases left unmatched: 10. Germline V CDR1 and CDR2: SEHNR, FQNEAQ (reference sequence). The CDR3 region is CASSLSRTTGENEQFF. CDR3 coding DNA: TGTGCCAGCAGCTTAAGTCGGACGACAGGGGAGAATGAGCAGTTCTTC.

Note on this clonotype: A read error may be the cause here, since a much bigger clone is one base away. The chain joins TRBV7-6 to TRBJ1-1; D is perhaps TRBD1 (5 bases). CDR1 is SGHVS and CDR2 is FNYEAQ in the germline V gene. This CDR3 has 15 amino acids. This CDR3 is CASTPRWGEATEALF. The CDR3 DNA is TGTGCCAGCACCCCTAGGTGGGGGGAGGCCACTGAAGCTTTATTT.

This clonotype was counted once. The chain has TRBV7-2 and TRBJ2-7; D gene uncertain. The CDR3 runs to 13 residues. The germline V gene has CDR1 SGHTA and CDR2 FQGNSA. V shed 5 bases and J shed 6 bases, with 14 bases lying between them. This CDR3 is CASSPANGLEQYF. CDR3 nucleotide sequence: TGTGCCAGCAGCCCCGCAAACGGGCTCGAGCAGTACTTC.

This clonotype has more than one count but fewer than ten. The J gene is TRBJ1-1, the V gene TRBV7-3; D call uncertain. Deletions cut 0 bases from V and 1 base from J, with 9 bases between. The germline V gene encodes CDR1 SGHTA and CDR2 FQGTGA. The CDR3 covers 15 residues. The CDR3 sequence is CASSLTGEGNTEAFF. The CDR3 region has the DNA TGTGCCAGCAGCTTAACTGGGGAGGGGAACACTGAAGCTTTCTTT.

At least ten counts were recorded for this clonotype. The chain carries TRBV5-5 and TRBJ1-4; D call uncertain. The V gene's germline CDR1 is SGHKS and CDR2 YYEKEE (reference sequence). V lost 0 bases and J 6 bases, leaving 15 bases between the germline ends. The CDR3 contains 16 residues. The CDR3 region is CASSLAYRLRDEKLFF. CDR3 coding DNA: TGTGCCAGCAGCTTGGCCTACCGTCTTCGGGATGAAAAACTGTTTTTT.

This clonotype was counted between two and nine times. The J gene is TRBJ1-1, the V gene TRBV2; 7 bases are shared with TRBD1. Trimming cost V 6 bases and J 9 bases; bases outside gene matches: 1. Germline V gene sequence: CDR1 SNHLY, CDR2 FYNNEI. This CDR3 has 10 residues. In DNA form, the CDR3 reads TGTGCCAGCAGGGGACAGCAAGCTTTCTTT. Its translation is CASRGQQAFF. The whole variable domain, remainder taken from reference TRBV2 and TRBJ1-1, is EPEVTQTPSHQVTQMGQEVILRCVPISNHLYFYWYRQILGQKVEFLVSFYNNEISEKSEIFDDQFSVERPDGSNFTLKIRSTKLEDSAMYFCASRGQQAFFGQGTRLTVV.

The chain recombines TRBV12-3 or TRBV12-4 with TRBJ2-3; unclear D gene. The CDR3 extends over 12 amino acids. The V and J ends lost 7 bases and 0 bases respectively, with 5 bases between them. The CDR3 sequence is CASTPSTDTQYF. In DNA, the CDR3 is TGTGCCAGCACGCCGAGCACAGATACGCAGTATTTT.